This paragraph reports one T cell receptor beta chain. What it recognizes is unknown. The assay was run at survey level. Some clones are missing from TCRdb's copy, which holds only in-frame ones; the method was immunoSEQ multiplex PCR. The data contain about 64,000 clones, 77% of them seen just once; the ten biggest clones take up around 5%. V lost 4 bases, J lost 8 bases, and 23 bases lay in between. The CDR3 totals 16 residues. Germline lookup yields CDR1 SQVTM and CDR2 ANQGSEA. The entry originates in a study of pediatric ulcerative colitis. General study results and limits: Ulcerative colitis patients shared more blood-rectal clones than controls.

The V gene is TRBV29-1, the J gene TRBJ2-2; D may be TRBD2 (6 bases). The sequencing input was blood. The source of this sequence is a boy aged 5-17 years with moderate ulcerative colitis. CDR3 protein: CSVGGIRNQGSGELFF. For the CDR3, the DNA is TGCAGCGTTGGCGGGATTCGAAACCAGGGATCTGGGGAGCTGTTTTTT.